The clone carrying this T cell receptor beta chain turned up a few times. Antigen: not known. TCRdb re-called the 5' RACE reads through MiXCR, storing one row per CDR3 protein. This table has around 11,000 distinct CDR3 sequences, more than 40% appearing once. V lost 5 bases and J 3 bases, leaving 9 bases between the germline ends. From germline, CDR1 is DFQATT and CDR2 SNEGSKA (reference sequence). The length of the CDR3 is 12 residues. General study findings and limits: Tumor memory CD4+ T cell TCR gene usage was found to cluster with blood and lymph node memory CD4+ cells and with lymph node naive CD4+ cells.

This sequence was found in a female donor with breast cancer. V gene TRBV20-1 combines with J gene TRBJ2-3; tentatively, D is TRBD2 (5 bases). The specimen sequenced was tumor-infiltrating naive CD4+ T cells sorted from the breast tumor. Subset in this sample: naive CD4+ T cells, CD4+CD45RA+CD25-. The CDR3 DNA follows: TGCAGTGCTTGGGAGTTGACAGATACGCAGTATTTT. Translating it yields CSAWELTDTQYF.